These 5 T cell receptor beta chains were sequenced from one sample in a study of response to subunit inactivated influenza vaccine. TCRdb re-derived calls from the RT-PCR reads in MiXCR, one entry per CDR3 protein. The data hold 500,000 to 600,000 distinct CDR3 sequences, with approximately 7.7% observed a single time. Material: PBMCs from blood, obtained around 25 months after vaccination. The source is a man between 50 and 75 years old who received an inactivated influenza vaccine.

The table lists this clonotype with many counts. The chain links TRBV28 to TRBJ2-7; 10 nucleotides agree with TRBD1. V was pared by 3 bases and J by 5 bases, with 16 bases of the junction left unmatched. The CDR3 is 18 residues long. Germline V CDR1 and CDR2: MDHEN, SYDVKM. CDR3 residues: CASSFDLPLGTGDDEQYF. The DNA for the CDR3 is TGTGCCAGCAGTTTCGATCTTCCCCTCGGGACAGGGGACGACGAGCAGTACTTC. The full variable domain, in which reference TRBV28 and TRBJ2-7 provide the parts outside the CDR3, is DVKVTQSSRYLVKRTGEKVFLECVQDMDHENMFWYRQDPGLGLRLIYFSYDVKMKEKGDIPEGYSVSREKKERFSLILESASTNQTSMYLCASSFDLPLGTGDDEQYFGPGTRLTVT.

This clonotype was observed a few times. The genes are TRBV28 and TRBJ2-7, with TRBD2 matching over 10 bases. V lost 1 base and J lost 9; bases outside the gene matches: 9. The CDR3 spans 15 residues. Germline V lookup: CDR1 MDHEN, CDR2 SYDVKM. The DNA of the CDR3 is TGTGCCAGCAGTTTATCGTCTCTAGCGGGAGAGGTGCAGTACTTC. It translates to CASSLSSLAGEVQYF.

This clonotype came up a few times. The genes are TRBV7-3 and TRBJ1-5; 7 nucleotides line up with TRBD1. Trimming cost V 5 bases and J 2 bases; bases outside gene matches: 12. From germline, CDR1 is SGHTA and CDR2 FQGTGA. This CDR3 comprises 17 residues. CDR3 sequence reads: CASSTTPGQIGNQPQHF. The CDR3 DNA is TGTGCCAGCAGCACCACTCCGGGACAGATTGGCAATCAGCCCCAGCATTTT.

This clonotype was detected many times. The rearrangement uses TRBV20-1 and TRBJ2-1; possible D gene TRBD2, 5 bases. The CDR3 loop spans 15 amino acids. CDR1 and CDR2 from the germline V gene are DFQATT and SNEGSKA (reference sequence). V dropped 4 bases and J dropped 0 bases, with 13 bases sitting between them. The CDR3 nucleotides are TGCAGTGCTAATACTCGGACTTTCTCCTACAATGAGCAGTTCTTC. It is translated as CSANTRTFSYNEQFF.

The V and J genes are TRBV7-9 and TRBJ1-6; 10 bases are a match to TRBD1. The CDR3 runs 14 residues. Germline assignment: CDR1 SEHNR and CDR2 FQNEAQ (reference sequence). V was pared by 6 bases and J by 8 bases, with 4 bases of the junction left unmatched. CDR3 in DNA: TGTGCCAGCAGTAGACAGGGGGCGCATTCACCCCTCCACTTT. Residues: CASSRQGAHSPLHF.